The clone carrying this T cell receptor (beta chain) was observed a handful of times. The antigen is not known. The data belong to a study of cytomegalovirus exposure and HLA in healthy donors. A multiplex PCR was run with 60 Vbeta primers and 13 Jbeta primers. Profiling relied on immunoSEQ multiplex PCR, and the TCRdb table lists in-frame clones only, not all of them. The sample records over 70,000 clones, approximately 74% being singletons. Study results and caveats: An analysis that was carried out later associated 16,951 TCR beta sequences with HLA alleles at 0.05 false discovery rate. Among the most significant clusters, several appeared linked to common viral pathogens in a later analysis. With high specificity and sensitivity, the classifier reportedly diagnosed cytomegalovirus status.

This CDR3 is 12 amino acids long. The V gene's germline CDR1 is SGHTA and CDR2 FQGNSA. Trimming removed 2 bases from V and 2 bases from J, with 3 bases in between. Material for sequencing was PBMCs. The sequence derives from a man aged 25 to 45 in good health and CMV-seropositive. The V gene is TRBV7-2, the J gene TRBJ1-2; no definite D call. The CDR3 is CASSLQNYGYTF. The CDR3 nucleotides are TGTGCCAGCAGCTTACAGAACTATGGCTACACCTTC.